These 17 T cell receptor beta chains were all obtained from the same sample, sequenced in a study of cytomegalovirus exposure and HLA in healthy donors. The PCR contained 60 Vbeta and 13 Jbeta primers. The assay was immunoSEQ multiplex PCR, and TCRdb's table has in-frame clones only and misses some. The sample carries around 99,000 clones, around 77% recorded once. Sequencing was done on a sample of PBMCs. Receptor source: a man aged 35 to 55 in good health and CMV-seronegative.

The V call is TRBV28, the J call TRBJ2-5; D may be TRBD1 (5 bases). The J call may be faulty, since TRBJ2-7 better matches the DNA end. The germline gives CDR1 MDHEN, CDR2 SYDVKM. The CDR3 has 13 residues. In DNA, the CDR3 is TGTGCCAGCAGTTTAGTGGACAACTACGAGCAGTACTTC. Its translation is CASSLVDNYEQYF.

The CDR3 bases are TGTGCCAGCAGCCGCGCAGTGGGCCAGGGCGTAGGGGAGCAGTACTTC. It specifies CASSRAVGQGVGEQYF. The rearrangement joins TRBV5-4 to TRBJ2-7; perhaps TRBD1 as D (5 bases). Per the germline V gene, CDR1 is SGHNT and CDR2 is YYREEE (reference sequence). This CDR3 is 16 amino acids long. With 4 bases removed from V and 7 bases from J, the gap between germline ends came to 24 bases.

The chain uses TRBV4-2 and TRBJ2-1; D is undetermined. The CDR3 spans 11 residues. Germline CDR1 reads LGHNA; CDR2 reads YNFKEQ. Trimming pared 4 bases from V and 10 bases from J, leaving 8 bases between. DNA for the CDR3: TGTGCCAGCAGCCTCGCCAGGGAGCAGTTCTTC. Its protein product is CASSLAREQFF.

The chain uses TRBV1 and TRBJ2-5; TRBD2, the D gene given by the table, was not confirmed from the DNA. TRBV1 is given as a pseudogene. The CDR3 extends over 12 amino acids. In DNA, the CDR3 is TGCACCAGCCTGACTAGCCCGGAGACCCAGTACTTC. It specifies CTSLTSPETQYF.

The rearrangement joins TRBV7-6 to TRBJ1-4, with 7 bases fitting TRBD1. Germline values: CDR1 SGHVS, CDR2 FNYEAQ. The CDR3 runs 17 residues. J lost 6 bases, V lost 3 bases, and 13 bases had no gene match. The CDR3 sequence is CASSFNGQGGFDEKLFF. CDR3 DNA sequence: TGTGCCAGCAGCTTCAACGGGCAGGGGGGTTTCGATGAAAAACTGTTTTTT.

This chain links TRBV11-3 with TRBJ2-1, with a tentative D call TRBD1 (6 bases). In germline, CDR1 is SGHNT, CDR2 YENEEA. CDR3 size: 15 residues. Trimming pared 1 base from V and 6 bases from J, leaving 13 bases between. The CDR3 DNA sequence: TGTGCCAGCAGCTTAGGAGAAGTACAGGGCAATGAGCAGTTCTTC. This translates into CASSLGEVQGNEQFF.

V usage is TRBV7-6 and J usage is TRBJ2-5; 9 bases map to TRBD1. The V gene's germline CDR1 is SGHVS and CDR2 FNYEAQ. J was trimmed by 1 base and V by 8 bases; bases with no gene match: 5. The CDR3 length is 14 residues. The CDR3 spells CASGGQGLQETQYF. CDR3 bases: TGTGCCAGCGGAGGACAGGGGCTCCAAGAGACCCAGTACTTC.

The rearrangement uses TRBV5-4 and TRBJ2-3, with 9 bases that match TRBD2. Germline CDR1 SGHNT, CDR2 YYREEE (reference sequence). The V segment lost 4 bases and the J segment 3 bases; nucleotides outside the gene matches: 15. This CDR3 contains 18 residues. Here the CDR3 DNA reads TGTGCCAGCAGCCAACCGTCTAGCGGGGTGGGGCGGACAGATACGCAGTATTTT. As protein: CASSQPSSGVGRTDTQYF.

In this sample, this clone turned up once. The V and J genes are TRBV7-6 and TRBJ2-1; no clear D gene. Germline lookup yields CDR1 SGHVS and CDR2 FNYEAQ. The CDR3 runs to 14 residues. Trimming left V 5 bases short and J 5 bases short, with 13 bases between. The CDR3 is CASSPELRNNEQFF. The CDR3 DNA reads as TGTGCCAGCAGCCCCGAACTGAGAAACAATGAGCAGTTCTTC.

The CDR3 coding sequence is TGTGCCAGCAGCTTGCGTAGGGAGCTCGGGGAGACCCAGTACTTC. Its translation is CASSLRRELGETQYF. This chain connects TRBV5-4 to TRBJ2-5, with D possibly TRBD2 on 5 matching bases. This CDR3 contains 15 residues. The V gene lost 1 base and the J gene lost 5 bases, with 15 bases spanning the gap. The germline V gene encodes CDR1 SGHNT and CDR2 YYREEE (reference sequence).

This chain's CDR3 is CASSLEGQINTEAFF. The CDR3 DNA sequence: TGTGCCAGCAGCTTAGAGGGACAGATTAACACTGAAGCTTTCTTT. The genes are TRBV7-8 and TRBJ1-1; 7 bases are a match to TRBD1. The J segment lost 2 bases and the V segment lost 1 base, leaving 4 bases of the junction unmatched. The germline V gene encodes CDR1 SGHVS and CDR2 FQNEAQ. There are 15 residues in the CDR3.

The chain employs TRBV10-1 and TRBJ2-7; 8 bases fit TRBD1. The CDR3 runs to 13 residues. Germline V gene sequence: CDR1 WNHNN, CDR2 SYGVQD (reference sequence). The trim removed 5 bases at V and 3 bases at J, leaving 3 bases unmatched. The CDR3 sequence is CASSRGQGYEQYF. The CDR3 DNA sequence: TGCGCCAGCAGTAGAGGACAGGGCTACGAGCAGTACTTC.

The rearrangement joins TRBV7-2 to TRBJ2-3, with 8 bases identical to TRBD2. Unmatched junction bases numbered 6, after V lost 5 bases and J lost 2 bases. The germline V gene encodes CDR1 SGHTA and CDR2 FQGNSA. CDR3 size: 15 residues. The CDR3 protein is CASSPGGVATDTQYF. The CDR3 DNA reads as TGTGCCAGCAGCCCCGGGGGGGTTGCCACAGATACGCAGTATTTT.

The chain combines TRBV9 with TRBJ1-6; TRBD1 agrees at 9 bases. CDR1 SGDLS and CDR2 YYNGEE come from the germline V gene. The CDR3 is 16 residues long. J was trimmed by 10 bases and V by 0 bases; bases with no gene match: 8. The DNA for the CDR3 is TGTGCCAGCAGCGTAGGGGGGACAGGGCTCGACTCACCCCTCCACTTT. Translation: CASSVGGTGLDSPLHF.

This clone turned up a few times. The chain is built from TRBV28 and TRBJ1-1; D unresolved. The germline CDR1 and CDR2 sequences are MDHEN and SYDVKM. The CDR3 sequence is 15 residues long. V was pared by 5 bases and J by 0 bases, with 13 bases between. CDR3 sequence (DNA): TGTGCCAGCAGTCCCACCGTCAGGATGAACACTGAAGCTTTCTTT. Amino acids: CASSPTVRMNTEAFF.

The V gene is TRBV29-1, the J gene TRBJ1-3; 9 nucleotides align to TRBD1. Germline lookup yields CDR1 SQVTM and CDR2 ANQGSEA. The ends lost 4 bases at V and 0 bases at J; junction bases unmatched: 10. The CDR3 runs 17 residues. The CDR3 nucleotides are TGCAGCGTTGCTGGGGGCGGGACAGGGATCTCTGGAAACACCATATATTTT. Encoded protein: CSVAGGGTGISGNTIYF.

This clone was counted a single time. The rearrangement uses TRBV14 and TRBJ1-2; 7 bases map to TRBD1. The germline gives CDR1 SGHDN, CDR2 FVKESK. This CDR3 is built from 15 residues. The V gene end was trimmed by 0 bases and the J gene end by 7 bases; junction bases not matched to a gene: 8. The CDR3: CASSQDRTGSRGYTF. CDR3 in DNA: TGTGCCAGCAGCCAAGACCGGACAGGTTCACGTGGCTACACCTTC.